Below, 29 T cell receptor beta chains from the same sample are listed, as sequenced in a study of CD8+ T cells in alopecia areata. Investigators isolated RNA and reverse transcribed it into cDNA to act as the sequencing template. Measured with immunoSEQ multiplex PCR; TCRdb has only the in-frame clones, and not every one. Counted here are 200,000 to 250,000 clones, 57% occurring once; the ten biggest clones make up approximately 0.44%. Sequenced here: CD4+ T cells sorted from blood, sampled at week 0. Receptors originate from a human donor with alopecia areata.

The chain links TRBV29-1 to TRBJ1-5; a possible D gene is TRBD1 (5 bases). Per the germline V gene, CDR1 is SQVTM and CDR2 is ANQGSEA. Trimming removed 4 bases from V and 0 bases from J, with 16 bases in between. CDR3 length: 16 amino acids. CDR3 DNA sequence: TGCAGCGTTGCCAACGATGACAGAGATAGCAATCAGCCCCAGCATTTT. Its translation: CSVANDDRDSNQPQHF.

The V call is TRBV19, the J call TRBJ1-1; D not resolved. Trimming cost V 5 bases and J 4 bases, with 11 bases left between them. The V gene's germline CDR1 is LNHDA and CDR2 SQIVND (reference sequence). CDR3 length: 13 residues. The CDR3 nucleotides read TGTGCCAGTAGTGGCCAGGTTACCACTGAAGCTTTCTTT. Translating it yields CASSGQVTTEAFF.

The rearrangement links TRBV9 to TRBJ2-5; 9 bases fit TRBD1. This CDR3 comprises 15 residues. J lost 0 bases, V lost 2 bases, and 2 bases had no gene match. Germline V lookup: CDR1 SGDLS, CDR2 YYNGEE. CDR3 coding DNA: TGTGCCAGCAGCGTGGGGACAGGGTACCAAGAGACCCAGTACTTC. This gives the protein CASSVGTGYQETQYF.

The J gene is TRBJ2-7, the V gene TRBV21-1; TRBD2 was called by the table and not checked on the DNA. TRBV21-1 is given as a pseudogene. The CDR3 is 14 amino acids. In nucleotides, the CDR3 is TGTGCCAGCAGCAAAGCCCGGTACTCCTACGAGCAGTACTTC. Its translation is CASSKARYSYEQYF.

This sequence joins TRBV5-1 and TRBJ2-5, with TRBD2 identical over 9 bases. The CDR3 has 16 amino acids. J was trimmed by 2 bases and V by 7 bases; bases with no gene match: 12. The germline V gene has CDR1 SGHRS and CDR2 YFSETQ. The CDR3 here is CASAAGVAGGQETQYF. In nucleotides, the CDR3 is TGCGCCAGCGCCGCCGGCGTGGCGGGAGGGCAAGAGACCCAGTACTTC.

V usage is TRBV29-1 and J usage is TRBJ1-1, with D possibly being TRBD1 (5 bases). The germline gives CDR1 SQVTM, CDR2 ANQGSEA. The CDR3 sequence is 15 residues long. V was shortened by 1 base and J by 4 bases, with 16 bases between the two germline ends. DNA for the CDR3: TGCAGCGTTGAAGGGGAGGGGAAAGGTGTCACTGAAGCTTTCTTT. It is translated as CSVEGEGKGVTEAFF.

The V call is TRBV5-1, the J call TRBJ1-2; D gene unclear. In germline, CDR1 is SGHRS, CDR2 YFSETQ. The CDR3 totals 14 residues. Trimming cost V 0 bases and J 6 bases, with 12 bases left between them. The DNA of the CDR3 is TGCGCCAGCAGCTTGGGTAGTGCCGGGGATGGCTACACCTTC. Translation: CASSLGSAGDGYTF.

The chain links TRBV6-6 to TRBJ2-3; weak D call: TRBD1 (7 bases). Deletions cut 6 bases from V and 3 bases from J, with 13 bases between. Germline CDR1 reads MNHNY; CDR2 reads SVGAGI (reference sequence). This CDR3 contains 14 residues. The CDR3 loop is CASSRGTATDTQYF. CDR3 nucleotides: TGTGCCAGCAGCCGCGGGACAGCTACAGATACGCAGTATTTT.

The rearrangement uses TRBV6-6 and TRBJ1-1; D ambiguous. CDR1 MNHNY and CDR2 SVGAGI come from the germline V gene (reference sequence). Trimming removed 2 bases at V and 5 bases at J, with 15 bases between. This CDR3 is built from 15 residues. As DNA, the CDR3 is TGTGCCAGCAGTTACGGTACCAGCGGGAAAACTGAAGCTTTCTTT. Translation: CASSYGTSGKTEAFF.

The V call is TRBV15, the J call TRBJ2-1; 8 bases line up with TRBD2. V was pared by 5 bases and J by 5 bases, with 11 bases of the junction left unmatched. Germline assignment: CDR1 LNHNV and CDR2 YYDKDF (reference sequence). CDR3 length: 16 amino acids. CDR3 sequence reads: CATSGTFSGADNEQFF. CDR3 sequence (DNA): TGTGCCACCAGCGGCACCTTTAGCGGGGCCGACAATGAGCAGTTCTTC.

The sample holds a few counts of this clone. The V gene is TRBV5-1, the J gene TRBJ1-5, with TRBD1 matching over 10 bases. The germline gives CDR1 SGHRS, CDR2 YFSETQ. The CDR3 has 15 residues. V trimming: 4 bases; J trimming: 1 base; junction bases outside the gene matches: 2. CDR3 DNA sequence: TGCGCCAGCAGCCCGGACAGGGGGAGCAATCAGCCCCAGCATTTT. Amino acids: CASSPDRGSNQPQHF.

The chain carries TRBV7-9 and TRBJ1-1; no clear D gene. CDR3 length: 13 amino acids. V lost 5 bases and J 0 bases, leaving 7 bases between the germline ends. Germline loops: CDR1 SEHNR, CDR2 FQNEAQ (reference sequence). CDR3 amino acids: CASSTNMNTEAFF. CDR3 DNA: TGTGCCAGCAGCACGAACATGAACACTGAAGCTTTCTTT.

The chain couples TRBV30 to TRBJ1-2; D is unclear. Trimming took off 1 base at V and 7 bases at J, with 7 bases between the two ends. Germline lookup yields CDR1 GTSNPN and CDR2 SVGIG (reference sequence). This CDR3 contains 11 residues. This chain's CDR3 is CAWSDTGGYTF. The CDR3 region has the DNA TGTGCCTGGAGTGACACGGGTGGCTACACCTTC.

Note on this clone: Mismatch with germline at one junction end may stem from a read error. The CDR3 nucleotides read TGTGCCAGCAGTTTCGCCGGGACAGATCTTACCTTT. Its protein is CASSFAGTDLTF. The chain recombines TRBV27 with TRBJ1-1; 7 bases are shared with TRBD1. The CDR3 totals 12 residues. Per the germline V gene, CDR1 is MNHEY and CDR2 is SMNVEV (reference sequence).

V gene TRBV14 combines with J gene TRBJ2-7; TRBD1 aligns across 7 bases. Germline loops: CDR1 SGHDN, CDR2 FVKESK. This CDR3 spans 15 amino acids. Germline trimming cut 1 base from V and 2 bases from J; bases unmatched to any gene: 5. CDR3 sequence (DNA): TGTGCCAGCAGCCAAGCCTCCGGGACAGCCTACGAGCAGTACTTC. Amino acids: CASSQASGTAYEQYF.

The genes are TRBV6-6 and TRBJ2-7, with D hard to call. The CDR3 is 11 residues long. Germline CDR1 and CDR2: MNHNY and SVGAGI (reference sequence). The germline V and J ends were trimmed by 5 bases and 4 bases, with 6 bases remaining between them. CDR3 region: CASSAGYEQYF. Here the CDR3 DNA reads TGTGCCAGCAGTGCCGGTTACGAGCAGTACTTC.

In this sample, this clone turned up once. The chain combines TRBV6-1 with TRBJ2-6; D gene ambiguous. V lost 0 bases to trimming and J lost 0 bases, with 6 bases between them. This CDR3 spans 16 amino acids. CDR1 is MNHNS and CDR2 is SASEGT in the germline V gene. The CDR3 spells CASSEARISGANVLTF. The CDR3 DNA follows: TGTGCCAGCAGTGAAGCCCGGATCTCTGGGGCCAACGTCCTGACTTTC.

The V and J genes are TRBV5-1 and TRBJ2-1; 13 positions agree with TRBD2. The CDR3 extends over 16 amino acids. Germline lookup yields CDR1 SGHRS and CDR2 YFSETQ. Losses at the gene ends were 4 bases for V and 10 bases for J; bases not matched to a gene: 11. The CDR3 loop is CASSLQLAGGQEEQFF. In DNA, the CDR3 is TGCGCCAGCAGCCTACAACTAGCGGGGGGGCAAGAAGAGCAGTTCTTC.

The chain employs TRBV5-1 and TRBJ2-3, with 11 positions matching TRBD2. J was trimmed by 2 bases and V by 2 bases; bases with no gene match: 4. The CDR3 runs to 16 residues. Germline lookup yields CDR1 SGHRS and CDR2 YFSETQ. The CDR3 bases are TGCGCCAGCAGCTTACTAGCGGGGGTTTCCACAGATACGCAGTATTTT. This gives the protein CASSLLAGVSTDTQYF.

This clone came up a few times. The chain employs TRBV5-1 and TRBJ2-7; the D gene is possibly TRBD1 (6 bases). The germline CDR1 and CDR2 sequences are SGHRS and YFSETQ. This CDR3 region has 13 residues. With 4 bases removed from V and 6 bases from J, the gap between germline ends came to 14 bases. This CDR3 reads CASSQRDNFEQYF. DNA for the CDR3: TGCGCCAGCAGCCAACGGGACAACTTCGAGCAGTACTTC. The full variable domain, completed using reference TRBV5-1 and TRBJ2-7, is KAGVTQTPRYLIKTRGQQVTLSCSPISGHRSVSWYQQTPGQGLQFLFEYFSETQRNKGNFPGRFSGRQFSNSRSEMNVSTLELGDSALYLCASSQRDNFEQYFGPGTRLTVT.

The chain uses TRBV9 and TRBJ1-1; 9 bases agree with TRBD1. Per germline, CDR1 SGDLS and CDR2 YYNGEE. V shed 2 bases and J 1 base; nucleotides not matched to a gene: 3. The CDR3 covers 15 residues. This CDR3 is CASSVGTGPNTEAFF. Here the CDR3 DNA reads TGTGCCAGCAGCGTGGGGACAGGGCCGAACACTGAAGCTTTCTTT.

The chain has TRBV29-1 and TRBJ1-1, with D hard to call. The germline V gene has CDR1 SQVTM and CDR2 ANQGSEA. The CDR3 spans 14 residues. V was trimmed by 4 bases and J by 0 bases, leaving 12 bases between them. CDR3 protein: CSVVGQVMNTEAFF. DNA for the CDR3: TGCAGCGTTGTAGGGCAGGTGATGAACACTGAAGCTTTCTTT.

V gene TRBV7-3 combines with J gene TRBJ2-2; tentatively, D is TRBD1 or TRBD2 (5 bases each). The length of the CDR3 is 13 residues. Germline values: CDR1 SGHTA, CDR2 FQGTGA. The V end was cut by 3 bases, the J end by 6 bases, with 8 bases between. CDR3 in amino acids: CASSFRGAGELFF. The CDR3 nucleotides read TGTGCCAGCAGCTTTAGGGGAGCCGGGGAGCTGTTTTTT. The full variable domain, in which reference TRBV7-3 and TRBJ2-2 provide the parts outside the CDR3, is GAGVSQTPSNKVTEKGKYVELRCDPISGHTALYWYRQSLGQGPEFLIYFQGTGAADDSGLPNDRFFAVRPEGSVSTLKIQRTERGDSAVYLCASSFRGAGELFFGEGSRLTVL.

This clone was detected a few times. The gene calls are TRBV6-5 and TRBJ1-5; unclear D gene. There are 13 residues in the CDR3. Germline CDR1 is MNHEY and CDR2 is SVGAGI. Trimming removed 8 bases from V and 1 base from J, with 9 bases in between. The CDR3 region has the DNA TGTGCCAGCGGGGTAATGAGCAATCAGCCCCAGCATTTT. This sequence encodes CASGVMSNQPQHF.

The V and J genes are TRBV18 and TRBJ2-6; perhaps TRBD2 as D (5 bases). Deletions cut 2 bases from V and 0 bases from J, with 14 bases between. In germline, CDR1 is KGHSH, CDR2 LQKENI. The CDR3 has 18 residues. CDR3 DNA sequence: TGTGCCAGCTCACCAATCGAGGGCACCCTCTCTGGGGCCAACGTCCTGACTTTC. Its protein is CASSPIEGTLSGANVLTF.

This clone appeared a few times. This chain links TRBV5-1 with TRBJ1-1; 8 bases agree with TRBD1. Germline CDR1 and CDR2: SGHRS and YFSETQ. Trimming at V came to 5 bases and at J to 4 bases, leaving 7 bases not matched to a gene. The CDR3 runs to 14 residues. The CDR3 DNA is TGCGCCAGCAGTTCGCAAACAGGGGGCACTGAAGCTTTCTTT. Its protein is CASSSQTGGTEAFF.

This clone was seen more than once but under ten times. At the DNA level, this CDR3 is encoded by other sequences in the same sample as well. This sequence joins TRBV29-1 and TRBJ2-6; D is undetermined. Germline-derived CDR1 and CDR2 are SQVTM and ANQGSEA. Trimming took off 6 bases at V and 0 bases at J, with 6 bases between the two ends. The CDR3 length is 13 residues. The CDR3 region is CSVANSGANVLTF. The DNA for the CDR3 is TGCAGCGTGGCTAACTCTGGGGCCAACGTCCTGACTTTC.

This CDR3 reads CASARGDRANQPQHF. Written as DNA, the CDR3 is TGTGCTAGTGCCCGAGGGGACAGGGCCAATCAGCCCCAGCATTTT. The chain employs TRBV12-5 and TRBJ1-5; TRBD1 matches at 9 bases. Germline assignment: CDR1 LGHNT and CDR2 FRNRAP. After removal of 7 bases from V and 3 bases from J, the junction contained 7 bases not matched to a gene. CDR3 length equals 15 residues.

The chain couples TRBV30 to TRBJ2-3; 8 nucleotides align to TRBD2. Per germline, CDR1 GTSNPN and CDR2 SVGIG (reference sequence). J gave up 4 bases and V 0 bases, and 9 bases lay outside the gene matches. This CDR3 spans 16 amino acids. DNA of the CDR3: TGTGCCTGGAGTGTTGGGCTAGCGGGTGTCGCAGATACGCAGTATTTT. It is translated as CAWSVGLAGVADTQYF.